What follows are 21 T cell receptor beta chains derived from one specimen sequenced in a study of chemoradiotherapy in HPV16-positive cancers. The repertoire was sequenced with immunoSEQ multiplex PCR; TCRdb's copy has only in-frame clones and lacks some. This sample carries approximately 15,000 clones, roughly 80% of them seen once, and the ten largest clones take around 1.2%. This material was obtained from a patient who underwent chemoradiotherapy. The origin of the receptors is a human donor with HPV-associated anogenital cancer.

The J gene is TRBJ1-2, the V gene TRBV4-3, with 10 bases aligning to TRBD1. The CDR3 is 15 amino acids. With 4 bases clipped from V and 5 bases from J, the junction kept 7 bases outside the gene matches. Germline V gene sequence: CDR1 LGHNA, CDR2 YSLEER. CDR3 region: CASSRGTGDVYGYTF. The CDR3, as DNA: TGCGCCAGCAGCCGCGGGACAGGGGATGTTTATGGCTACACCTTC.

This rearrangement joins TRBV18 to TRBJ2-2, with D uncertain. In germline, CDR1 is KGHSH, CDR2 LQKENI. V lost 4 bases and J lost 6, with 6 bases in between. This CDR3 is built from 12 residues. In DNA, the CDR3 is TGTGCCAGCTCACAGATCGCCGGGGAGCTGTTTTTT. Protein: CASSQIAGELFF.

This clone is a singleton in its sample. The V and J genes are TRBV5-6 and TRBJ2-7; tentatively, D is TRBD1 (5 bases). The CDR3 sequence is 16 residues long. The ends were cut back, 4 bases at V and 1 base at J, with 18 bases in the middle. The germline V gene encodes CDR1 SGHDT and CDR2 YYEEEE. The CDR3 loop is CASSPLQVPLSYEQYF. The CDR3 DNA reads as TGTGCCAGCAGCCCACTACAGGTGCCCCTGTCCTACGAGCAGTACTTC.

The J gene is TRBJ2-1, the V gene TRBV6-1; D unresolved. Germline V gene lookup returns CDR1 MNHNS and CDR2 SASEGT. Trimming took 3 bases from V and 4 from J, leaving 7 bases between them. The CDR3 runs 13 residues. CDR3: CASSDKEYNEQFF. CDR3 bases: TGTGCCAGCAGTGATAAGGAATACAATGAGCAGTTCTTC.

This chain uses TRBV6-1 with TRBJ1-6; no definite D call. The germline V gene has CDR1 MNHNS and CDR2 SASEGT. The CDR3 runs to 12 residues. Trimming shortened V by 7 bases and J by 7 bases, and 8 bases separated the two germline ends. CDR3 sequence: CASNNPNSPLHF. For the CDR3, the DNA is TGTGCCAGCAATAATCCGAATTCACCCCTCCACTTT.

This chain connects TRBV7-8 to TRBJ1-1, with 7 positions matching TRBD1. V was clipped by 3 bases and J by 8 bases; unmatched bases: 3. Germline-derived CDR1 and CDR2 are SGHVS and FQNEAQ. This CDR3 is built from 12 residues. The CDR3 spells CASSFSQGEAFF. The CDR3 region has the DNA TGTGCCAGCAGCTTCTCACAGGGGGAAGCTTTCTTT.

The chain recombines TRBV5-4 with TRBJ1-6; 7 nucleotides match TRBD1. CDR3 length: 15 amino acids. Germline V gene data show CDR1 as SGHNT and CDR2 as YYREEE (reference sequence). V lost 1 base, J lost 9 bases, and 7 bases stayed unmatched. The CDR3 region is CASSLQGGTFSPLHF. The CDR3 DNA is TGTGCCAGCAGCTTGCAGGGGGGGACCTTTTCACCCCTCCACTTT.

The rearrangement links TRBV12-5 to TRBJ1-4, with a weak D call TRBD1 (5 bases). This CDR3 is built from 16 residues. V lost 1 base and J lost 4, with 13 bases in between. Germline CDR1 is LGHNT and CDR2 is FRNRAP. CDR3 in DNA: TGTGCTAGTGGTTTGGCCTACAGAGGGGATAATGAAAAACTGTTTTTT. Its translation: CASGLAYRGDNEKLFF.

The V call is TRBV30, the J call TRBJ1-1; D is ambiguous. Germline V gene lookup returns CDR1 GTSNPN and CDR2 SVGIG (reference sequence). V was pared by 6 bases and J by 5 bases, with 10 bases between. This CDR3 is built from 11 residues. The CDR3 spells CACNMRTEAFF. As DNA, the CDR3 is TGTGCCTGCAACATGAGAACTGAAGCTTTCTTT.

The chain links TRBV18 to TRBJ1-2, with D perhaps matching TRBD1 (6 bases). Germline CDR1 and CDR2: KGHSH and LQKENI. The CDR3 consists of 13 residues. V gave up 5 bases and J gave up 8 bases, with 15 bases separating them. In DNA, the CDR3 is TGTGCCAGCTCAGGATTCCACAGGGAAGGCTACACCTTC. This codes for CASSGFHREGYTF.

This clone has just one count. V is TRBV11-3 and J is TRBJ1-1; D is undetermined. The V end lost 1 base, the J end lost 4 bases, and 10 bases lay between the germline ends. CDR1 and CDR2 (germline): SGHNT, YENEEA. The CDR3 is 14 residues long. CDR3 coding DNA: TGTGCCAGCAGCTTAGGTTCCGAGGGCACTGAAGCTTTCTTT. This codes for CASSLGSEGTEAFF.

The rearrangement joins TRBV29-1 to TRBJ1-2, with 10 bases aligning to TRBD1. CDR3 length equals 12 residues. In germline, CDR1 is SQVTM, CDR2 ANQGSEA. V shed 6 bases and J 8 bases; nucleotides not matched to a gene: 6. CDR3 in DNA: TGCAGCGTCCTGGACAGGGGGGAAGGCTACACCTTC. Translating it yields CSVLDRGEGYTF.

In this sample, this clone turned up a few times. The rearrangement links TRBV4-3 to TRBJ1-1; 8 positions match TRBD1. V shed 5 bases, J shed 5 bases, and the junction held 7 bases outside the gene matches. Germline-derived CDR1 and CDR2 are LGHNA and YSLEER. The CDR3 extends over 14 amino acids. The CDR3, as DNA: TGCGCCAGCAGCTCCAGGGGGCAGGTGACTGAAGCTTTCTTT. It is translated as CASSSRGQVTEAFF.

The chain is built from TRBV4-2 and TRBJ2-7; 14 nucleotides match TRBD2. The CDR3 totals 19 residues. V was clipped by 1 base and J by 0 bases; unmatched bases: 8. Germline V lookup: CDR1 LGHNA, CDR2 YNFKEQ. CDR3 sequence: CASSQAPGLAGGSSYEQYF. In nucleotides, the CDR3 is TGTGCCAGCAGCCAAGCCCCCGGACTAGCGGGGGGAAGCTCCTACGAGCAGTACTTC.

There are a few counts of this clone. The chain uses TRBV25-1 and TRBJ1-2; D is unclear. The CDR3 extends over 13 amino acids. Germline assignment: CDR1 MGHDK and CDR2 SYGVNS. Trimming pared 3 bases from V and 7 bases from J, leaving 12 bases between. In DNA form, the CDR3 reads TGTGCCAGCAGTGACCGAAGTCTGCCTGGCTACACCTTC. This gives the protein CASSDRSLPGYTF.

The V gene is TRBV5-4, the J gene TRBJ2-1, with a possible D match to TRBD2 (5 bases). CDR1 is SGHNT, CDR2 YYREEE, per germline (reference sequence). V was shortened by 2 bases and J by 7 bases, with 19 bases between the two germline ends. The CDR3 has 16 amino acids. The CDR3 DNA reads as TGTGCCAGCAGCTTCGGCGGGTCGGCCTTGGGGAATGAGCAGTTCTTC. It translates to CASSFGGSALGNEQFF.

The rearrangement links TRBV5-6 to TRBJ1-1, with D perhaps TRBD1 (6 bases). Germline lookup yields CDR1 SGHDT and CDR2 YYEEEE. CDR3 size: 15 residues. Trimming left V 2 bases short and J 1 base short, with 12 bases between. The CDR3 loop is CASSLSLGGNTEAFF. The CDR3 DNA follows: TGTGCCAGCAGCTTAAGTCTAGGGGGGAACACTGAAGCTTTCTTT.

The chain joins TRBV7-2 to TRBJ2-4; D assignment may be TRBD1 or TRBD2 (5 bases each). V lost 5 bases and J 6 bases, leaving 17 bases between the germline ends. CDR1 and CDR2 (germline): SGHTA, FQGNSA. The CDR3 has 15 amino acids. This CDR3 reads CASSVRSRGPNIQYF. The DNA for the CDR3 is TGTGCCAGCAGCGTACGAAGCCGGGGCCCAAACATTCAGTACTTC.

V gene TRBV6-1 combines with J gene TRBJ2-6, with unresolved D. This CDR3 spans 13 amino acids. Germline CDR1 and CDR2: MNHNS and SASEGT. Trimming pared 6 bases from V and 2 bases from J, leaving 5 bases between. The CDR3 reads CASRPAGANVLTF. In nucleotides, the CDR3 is TGTGCCAGCAGGCCCGCTGGGGCCAACGTCCTGACTTTC.

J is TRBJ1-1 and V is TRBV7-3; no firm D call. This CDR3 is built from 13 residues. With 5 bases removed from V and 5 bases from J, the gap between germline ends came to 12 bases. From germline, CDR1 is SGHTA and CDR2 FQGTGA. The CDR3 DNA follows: TGTGCCAGCAGCCAGTCCCGGGAGACTGAAGCTTTCTTT. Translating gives CASSQSRETEAFF.

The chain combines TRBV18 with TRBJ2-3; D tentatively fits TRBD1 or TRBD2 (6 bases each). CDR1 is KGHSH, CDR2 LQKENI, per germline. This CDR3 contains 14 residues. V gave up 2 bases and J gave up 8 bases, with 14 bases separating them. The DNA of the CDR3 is TGTGCCAGCTCACCATTGAGGGGGGACCTTACGCAGTATTTT. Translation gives CASSPLRGDLTQYF.